This TCR beta chain stems from a study of blood T cell repertoires in COVID-19. The germline V and J ends were trimmed by 0 bases and 6 bases, with 7 bases remaining between them. There are 13 residues in the CDR3. Some clones are missing from TCRdb's copy, which holds only in-frame ones; the method was immunoSEQ multiplex PCR. The sample consists of hundreds of thousands of clones, 91% of them appearing once. This clone has only one observation. Source material: peripheral blood. The J gene is TRBJ2-3, the V gene TRBV12-3 or TRBV12-4; maybe TRBD2 (5 bases). The source is a woman between 18 and 29 years old who had recovered from COVID-19. The CDR3 sequence is CASSLAGDDTQYF. For the CDR3, the DNA is TGTGCCAGCAGTTTAGCGGGAGATGATACGCAGTATTTT.